The 9 T cell receptor beta chains below were found in one sample sequenced in a study of blood T cell repertoires in COVID-19. Generated by immunoSEQ multiplex PCR, the TCRdb table keeps only in-frame clones and is missing some. This sample has more than 300,000 clones, with about nine tenths found just once. Sequenced material: PBMCs or T cells enriched from blood (not recorded which). The source is a woman under 30 who had recovered from COVID-19.

This rearrangement joins TRBV10-3 to TRBJ2-3; TRBD2 matches at 12 bases. The CDR3 consists of 17 residues. V was clipped by 2 bases and J by 2 bases; unmatched bases: 5. In germline, CDR1 is ENHRY, CDR2 SYGVKD. CDR3 in amino acids: CAISETSGGPLTDTQYF. CDR3 in DNA: TGTGCCATCAGTGAGACTAGCGGGGGGCCACTCACAGATACGCAGTATTTT.

The gene calls are TRBV7-2 and TRBJ2-5, with TRBD2 matching over 7 bases. Trimming took 4 bases from V and 5 from J; bases not matched to a gene: 10. CDR1 and CDR2 (germline): SGHTA, FQGNSA. The CDR3 has 15 amino acids. The CDR3 sequence is CASSSEAGLLETQYF. The CDR3 bases are TGTGCCAGCAGCTCCGAAGCGGGGCTCTTGGAGACCCAGTACTTC.

The chain couples TRBV18 to TRBJ2-5, with no clear D. V was pared by 1 base and J by 2 bases, with 8 bases between. CDR3 size: 14 residues. Germline values: CDR1 KGHSH, CDR2 LQKENI. The CDR3 spells CASSPRRLQETQYF. The CDR3 nucleotides are TGTGCCAGCTCACCACGCAGGCTACAAGAGACCCAGTACTTC.

This chain connects TRBV23-1 to TRBJ2-3; TRBD1 matches at 9 bases. TRBV23-1 is reported as an ORF; its role is uncertain. Trimming removed 3 bases from V and 6 bases from J; junction bases left unmatched: 16. This CDR3 comprises 18 residues. The CDR3 nucleotides read TGCGCCAGCAGTCAGGACGTCTTATGGGACAGGGATTGGGATACGCAGTATTTT. Translated: CASSQDVLWDRDWDTQYF.

This CDR3 is CSATRGAKLFF. DNA of the CDR3: TGCAGTGCCACGCGGGGGGCGAAACTGTTTTTT. The rearrangement joins TRBV20-1 to TRBJ1-4; tentatively, D is TRBD1 (6 bases). Germline lookup yields CDR1 DFQATT and CDR2 SNEGSKA (reference sequence). The CDR3 is 11 amino acids. V lost 6 bases and J 11 bases, leaving 13 bases between the germline ends.

CDR3 sequence: CASSDSPNTEAFF. CDR3 DNA sequence: TGCGCCAGCTCAGACAGCCCGAACACTGAAGCTTTCTTT. The chain joins TRBV5-1 to TRBJ1-1; D is perhaps TRBD1 (5 bases). Germline CDR1 reads SGHRS; CDR2 reads YFSETQ. V was pared by 7 bases and J by 1 base, with 11 bases between. The CDR3 contains 13 residues. The full variable domain, its missing parts supplied by reference TRBV5-1 and TRBJ1-1, is KAGVTQTPRYLIKTRGQQVTLSCSPISGHRSVSWYQQTPGQGLQFLFEYFSETQRNKGNFPGRFSGRQFSNSRSEMNVSTLELGDSALYLCASSDSPNTEAFFGQGTRLTVV.

The chain uses TRBV12-3 or TRBV12-4 and TRBJ1-5; 7 bases align to TRBD1. Trimming at V came to 8 bases and at J to 3 bases, leaving 4 bases not matched to a gene. This CDR3 is 13 amino acids long. The CDR3 loop reads CASHGQANQPQHF. In DNA, the CDR3 is TGTGCCAGCCACGGACAGGCCAATCAGCCCCAGCATTTT.

The chain joins TRBV29-1 to TRBJ2-7; 9 bases are shared with TRBD1. The CDR3 runs to 14 residues. Germline V gene data show CDR1 as SQVTM and CDR2 as ANQGSEA. Trimming removed 1 base from V and 3 bases from J; junction bases left unmatched: 4. CDR3 protein: CSVEAGTGLYEQYF. The CDR3 DNA sequence: TGCAGCGTTGAAGCGGGGACAGGGCTCTACGAGCAGTACTTC.

CDR3 coding DNA: TGTGCCTGGAGGCAGGGGGCCGTCTATGGCTACACCTTC. Amino acid sequence: CAWRQGAVYGYTF. V usage is TRBV30 and J usage is TRBJ1-2; 8 nucleotides line up with TRBD1. The germline V gene has CDR1 GTSNPN and CDR2 SVGIG (reference sequence). There are 13 residues in the CDR3. J gave up 4 bases and V 3 bases, and 4 bases lay outside the gene matches.